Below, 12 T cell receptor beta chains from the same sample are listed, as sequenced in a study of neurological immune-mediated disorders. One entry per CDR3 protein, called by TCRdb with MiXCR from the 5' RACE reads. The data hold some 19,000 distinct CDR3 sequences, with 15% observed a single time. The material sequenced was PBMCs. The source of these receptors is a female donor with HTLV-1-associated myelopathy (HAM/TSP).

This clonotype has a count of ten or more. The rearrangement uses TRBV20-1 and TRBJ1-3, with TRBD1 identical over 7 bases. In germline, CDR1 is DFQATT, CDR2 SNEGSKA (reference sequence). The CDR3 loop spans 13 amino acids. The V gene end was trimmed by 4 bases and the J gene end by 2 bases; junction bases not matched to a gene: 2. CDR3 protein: CSAKGATGNTIYF. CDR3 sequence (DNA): TGCAGTGCTAAGGGGGCAACTGGAAACACCATATATTTT.

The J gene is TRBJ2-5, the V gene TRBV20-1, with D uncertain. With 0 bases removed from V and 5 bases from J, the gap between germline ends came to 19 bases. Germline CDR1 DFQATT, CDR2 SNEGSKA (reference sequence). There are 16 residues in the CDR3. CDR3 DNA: TGCAGTGCTAGAGATAATGCGCAAACCCGGACGGAGACCCAGTACTTC. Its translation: CSARDNAQTRTETQYF.

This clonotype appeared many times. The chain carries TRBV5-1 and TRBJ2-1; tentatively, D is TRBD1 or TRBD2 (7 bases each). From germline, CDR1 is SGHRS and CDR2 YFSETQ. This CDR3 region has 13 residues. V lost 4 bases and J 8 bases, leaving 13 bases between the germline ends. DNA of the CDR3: TGCGCCAGCAGCCCCAGGGGGGGCGATGAGCAGTTCTTC. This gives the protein CASSPRGGDEQFF.

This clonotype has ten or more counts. The CDR3 is CASELAGGPDETQYF. CDR3 nucleotide sequence: TGTGCCAGCGAACTAGCGGGAGGGCCTGATGAGACCCAGTACTTC. The rearrangement uses TRBV25-1 and TRBJ2-5; the match to TRBD2 covers 13 bases. This CDR3 region has 15 residues. V was pared by 8 bases and J by 5 bases, with 8 bases of the junction left unmatched. Germline lookup yields CDR1 MGHDK and CDR2 SYGVNS.

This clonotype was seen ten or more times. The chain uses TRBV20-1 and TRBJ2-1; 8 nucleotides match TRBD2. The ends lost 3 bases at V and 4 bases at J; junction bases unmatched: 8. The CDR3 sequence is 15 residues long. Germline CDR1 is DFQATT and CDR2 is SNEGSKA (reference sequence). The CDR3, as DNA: TGCAGTGCTAGGGAAAGCGGGAGATATTACAATGAGCAGTTCTTC. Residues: CSARESGRYYNEQFF.

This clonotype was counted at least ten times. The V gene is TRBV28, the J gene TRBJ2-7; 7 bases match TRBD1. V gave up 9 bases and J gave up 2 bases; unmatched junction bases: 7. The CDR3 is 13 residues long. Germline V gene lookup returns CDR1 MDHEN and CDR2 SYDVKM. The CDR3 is CASSETGPYEQYF. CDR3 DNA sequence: TGTGCCAGTTCAGAGACAGGGCCCTACGAGCAGTACTTC.

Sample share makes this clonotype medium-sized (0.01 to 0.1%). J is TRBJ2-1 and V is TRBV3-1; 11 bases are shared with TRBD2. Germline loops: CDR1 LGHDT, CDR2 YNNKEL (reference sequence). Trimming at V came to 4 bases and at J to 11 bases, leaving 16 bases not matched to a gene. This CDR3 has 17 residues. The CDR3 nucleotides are TGTGCCAGCAGCCCATTATCGACTAGCGGGACAACCGGGCAGCAGTTCTTC. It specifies CASSPLSTSGTTGQQFF.

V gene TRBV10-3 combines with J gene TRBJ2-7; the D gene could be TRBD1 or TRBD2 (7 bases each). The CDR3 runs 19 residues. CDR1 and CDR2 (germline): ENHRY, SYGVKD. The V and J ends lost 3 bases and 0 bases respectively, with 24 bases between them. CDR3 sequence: CAISEAGGASGDTSYEQYF. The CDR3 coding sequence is TGTGCCATCAGTGAAGCAGGGGGTGCTAGCGGAGACACCTCCTACGAGCAGTACTTC.

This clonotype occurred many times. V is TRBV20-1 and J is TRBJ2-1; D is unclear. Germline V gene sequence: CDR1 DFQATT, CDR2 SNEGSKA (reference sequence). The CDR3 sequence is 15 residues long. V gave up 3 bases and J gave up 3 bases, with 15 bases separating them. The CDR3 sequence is CSARVGSNVYNEQFF. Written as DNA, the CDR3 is TGCAGTGCTAGGGTCGGCAGCAACGTCTACAATGAGCAGTTCTTC.

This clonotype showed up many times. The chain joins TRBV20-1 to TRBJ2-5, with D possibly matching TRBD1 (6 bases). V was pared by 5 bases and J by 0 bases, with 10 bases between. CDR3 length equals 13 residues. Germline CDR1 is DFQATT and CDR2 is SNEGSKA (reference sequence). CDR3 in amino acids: CSAPGTNQETQYF. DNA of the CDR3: TGCAGTGCTCCCGGGACAAACCAAGAGACCCAGTACTTC.

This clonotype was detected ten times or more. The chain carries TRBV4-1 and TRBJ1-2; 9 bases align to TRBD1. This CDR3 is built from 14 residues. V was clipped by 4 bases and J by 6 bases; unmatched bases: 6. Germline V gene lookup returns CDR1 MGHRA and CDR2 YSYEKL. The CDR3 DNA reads TGCGCCAGCAGCCCGCACAGGGGGCTGGATGGCTACACCTTC. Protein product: CASSPHRGLDGYTF.

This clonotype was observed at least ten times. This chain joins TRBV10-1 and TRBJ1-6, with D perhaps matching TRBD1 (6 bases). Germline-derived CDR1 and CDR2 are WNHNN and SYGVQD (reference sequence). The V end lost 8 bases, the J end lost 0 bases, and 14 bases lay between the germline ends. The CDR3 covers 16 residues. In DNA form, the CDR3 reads TGCGCCAGCCCCTCAGGGGACCCCTCCTATAATTCACCCCTCCACTTT. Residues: CASPSGDPSYNSPLHF.